This paragraph covers one T cell receptor beta chain sequence. The table came from immunoSEQ multiplex PCR; TCRdb's copy has only in-frame clones and leaves some out. The sample lists 80,000 or so clones; 94% were seen once. This sample was included in a study of technical replicates of blood from several donors. Sequenced input: T cells isolated from PBMCs. The receptor's source is a human donor in good health.

CDR3 sequence (DNA): TGTGCCAGCAGCCTTTCGGACAGGGGCCACGAGCAGTACTTC. Amino acid sequence: CASSLSDRGHEQYF. The rearrangement joins TRBV9 to TRBJ2-7, with TRBD1 matching 9 bases. CDR1 and CDR2 (germline): SGDLS, YYNGEE. The CDR3 loop spans 14 amino acids. V trimming: 4 bases; J trimming: 5 bases; junction bases outside the gene matches: 7.